These T cell receptor beta chains were read from a single sample in a study of blood T cell repertoires in COVID-19. Only in-frame clones appear in the TCRdb table, and some are missing; sequencing was by immunoSEQ multiplex PCR. The sample yields about 39,000 clones, around 76% seen once. Sequenced: peripheral blood. The receptor set was obtained from a man between 65 and 85 years old with active or convalescent COVID-19. CDR3s include the opening cysteine and the closing phenylalanine or tryptophan. Fields, in order: D gene, J gene, clone size, V gene, CDR3 DNA, CDR3 protein. D genes are given only for firm matches. Only part of the rows carry a size: once, few, many, or a class if the clone is expanded.

D gene: TRBD1
J gene: TRBJ1-6
clone size: .
V gene: TRBV3-1/TRBV3-2
CDR3 DNA: TGTGCCAGCGCCGCAGGGACAGGCCTTAATTCACCCCTCCACTTT
CDR3 protein: CASAAGTGLNSPLHF

D gene: .
J gene: TRBJ2-5
clone size: .
V gene: TRBV28
CDR3 DNA: TGTGCCAGCAGTTTGAGTTTAGGGACAATTGGGACCCAGTACTTC
CDR3 protein: CASSLSLGTIGTQYF

D gene: .
J gene: TRBJ1-2
clone size: .
V gene: TRBV3-1/TRBV3-2
CDR3 DNA: TGTGCCAGCAGCCAGCGTGAGGTGGGCTACACCTTC
CDR3 protein: CASSQREVGYTF

D gene: TRBD1
J gene: TRBJ1-2
clone size: .
V gene: TRBV5-6
CDR3 DNA: TGTGCCAGCAGCTTGGGTGGACAGGGGCTCGGCGGCTACACCTTC
CDR3 protein: CASSLGGQGLGGYTF

D gene: .
J gene: TRBJ1-1
clone size: few
V gene: TRBV3-1/TRBV3-2
CDR3 DNA: TGTGCCAGCAGCCAAGGGCAGGGTGTCGGAGCTTTCTTT
CDR3 protein: CASSQGQGVGAFF

D gene: TRBD2
J gene: TRBJ2-7
clone size: .
V gene: TRBV5-1
CDR3 DNA: TGCGCCAGCAGCTTCGGTGTACTAGCGGGGCCCGGAATCTCCTACGAGCAGTACTTC
CDR3 protein: CASSFGVLAGPGISYEQYF

D gene: TRBD1
J gene: TRBJ1-2
clone size: few
V gene: TRBV28
CDR3 DNA: TGTGCCAGCAGTTCTTCCGGGACAGAGGGCAGTTTGGATGGCTACACCTTC
CDR3 protein: CASSSSGTEGSLDGYTF

D gene: .
J gene: TRBJ1-3
clone size: few
V gene: TRBV3-1/TRBV3-2
CDR3 DNA: TGTGCCAGCAGCCAACGGCCAGGAGGGGAGGTAAACACCATATATTTT
CDR3 protein: CASSQRPGGEVNTIYF

D gene: TRBD2
J gene: TRBJ2-5
clone size: few
V gene: TRBV7-9
CDR3 DNA: TGTGCCAGCAGCTCGTGGACTAGCGGGGGGGCCCAAGAGACCCAGTACTTC
CDR3 protein: CASSSWTSGGAQETQYF

D gene: TRBD2
J gene: TRBJ2-1
clone size: few
V gene: TRBV28
CDR3 DNA: TGTGCCAGCAGCCGTAGCGGGGGGGGCTACAATGAGCAGTTCTTC
CDR3 protein: CASSRSGGGYNEQFF

D gene: .
J gene: TRBJ2-7
clone size: medium-sized
V gene: TRBV6-5
CDR3 DNA: TGTGCCAGCAGTTACCGGGACACCCAATACGAGCAGTACTTC
CDR3 protein: CASSYRDTQYEQYF

D gene: .
J gene: TRBJ1-5
clone size: .
V gene: TRBV19
CDR3 DNA: TGTGCCAGTAGTACTGTAACCGGGGGACCCCAGCATTTT
CDR3 protein: CASSTVTGGPQHF

D gene: TRBD2
J gene: TRBJ2-7
clone size: .
V gene: TRBV28
CDR3 DNA: TGTGCCAGCGCTAGCGGGGGTCCACTCTCCTACGAGCAGTACTTC
CDR3 protein: CASASGGPLSYEQYF

D gene: .
J gene: TRBJ1-1
clone size: .
V gene: TRBV29-1
CDR3 DNA: TGCAGCGCGGGAGGACGTTCGGGGACTGAAGCTTTCTTT
CDR3 protein: CSAGGRSGTEAFF

D gene: .
J gene: TRBJ2-3
clone size: .
V gene: TRBV11-1
CDR3 DNA: TGTGCCAGCAGCCTCTCCGTGACAGATACGCAGTATTTT
CDR3 protein: CASSLSVTDTQYF

D gene: TRBD1
J gene: TRBJ1-4
clone size: few
V gene: TRBV28
CDR3 DNA: TGTGCCAGCAGGAATAGGGGGCCCCAATATGAAAAACTGTTTTTT
CDR3 protein: CASRNRGPQYEKLFF

D gene: .
J gene: TRBJ1-6
clone size: .
V gene: TRBV28
CDR3 DNA: TGTGCCGCTGGGGAGTACAATTCACCCCTCCACTTT
CDR3 protein: CAAGEYNSPLHF

D gene: .
J gene: TRBJ1-2
clone size: .
V gene: TRBV20-1
CDR3 DNA: TGCAGTGCTAGCGGAGGGTGGGGCTACACCTTC
CDR3 protein: CSASGGWGYTF

D gene: .
J gene: TRBJ2-3
clone size: .
V gene: TRBV11-3
CDR3 DNA: TGTGCCAGCAGTTTCAGTCTCCTCGATACGCAGTATTTT
CDR3 protein: CASSFSLLDTQYF

D gene: TRBD1
J gene: TRBJ2-1
clone size: .
V gene: TRBV5-1
CDR3 DNA: TGCGCCAGCAGCGGGACAGTCGCGGGTATTGATGAGCAGTTCTTC
CDR3 protein: CASSGTVAGIDEQFF

D gene: .
J gene: TRBJ2-7
clone size: .
V gene: TRBV10-1
CDR3 DNA: TGCGCCAGCAAGCCCAGGACGGAGGGCGAGCAGTACTTC
CDR3 protein: CASKPRTEGEQYF

D gene: .
J gene: TRBJ2-3
clone size: .
V gene: TRBV5-1
CDR3 DNA: TGCGCCAGCAGCTTGGCGCGGGGAGCAGATACGCAGTATTTT
CDR3 protein: CASSLARGADTQYF

D gene: .
J gene: TRBJ2-5
clone size: .
V gene: TRBV15
CDR3 DNA: TGTGCCACCAGCAGAGATCGAGGAGGCCAAGAGACCCAGTACTTC
CDR3 protein: CATSRDRGGQETQYF

D gene: .
J gene: TRBJ2-1
clone size: once
V gene: TRBV9
CDR3 DNA: TGTGCCAGCAGCACACACGACACCCCCCTGTGCAATGAGCAGTTCTTC
CDR3 protein: CASSTHDTPLCNEQFF

D gene: .
J gene: TRBJ2-3
clone size: .
V gene: TRBV10-3
CDR3 DNA: TGTGCCATCGGGGGGTCAGATACGCAGTATTTT
CDR3 protein: CAIGGSDTQYF

D gene: TRBD1
J gene: TRBJ1-2
clone size: .
V gene: TRBV6-5
CDR3 DNA: TGTGCCAGCACCCGGGACAGGGGGCTTAACTATGGCTACACCTTC
CDR3 protein: CASTRDRGLNYGYTF

D gene: .
J gene: TRBJ1-1
clone size: medium-sized
V gene: TRBV19
CDR3 DNA: TGTGCCAGTAGTATAGCGGAGGGTCAAGCTTTCTTT
CDR3 protein: CASSIAEGQAFF

D gene: .
J gene: TRBJ2-7
clone size: .
V gene: TRBV30
CDR3 DNA: TGTGCCTGGGGAGGAGCTTCCTACGAGCAGTACTTC
CDR3 protein: CAWGGASYEQYF

D gene: TRBD1
J gene: TRBJ1-4
clone size: .
V gene: TRBV7-9
CDR3 DNA: TGTGCCAGCAGCGGCGGGACAGGAGTTTTTGAAAAACTGTTTTTT
CDR3 protein: CASSGGTGVFEKLFF

D gene: TRBD1
J gene: TRBJ2-7
clone size: medium-sized
V gene: TRBV10-1
CDR3 DNA: TGCGCCAGCAGTGACCCGGGACAGGGGGGCTCCTACGAGCAGTACTTC
CDR3 protein: CASSDPGQGGSYEQYF

D gene: TRBD1
J gene: TRBJ1-2
clone size: .
V gene: TRBV5-1
CDR3 DNA: TGCGCCAGCGGACGTTTAGACATCTCCGACAGGGCTATGGGCTACACCTTC
CDR3 protein: CASGRLDISDRAMGYTF

D gene: TRBD2
J gene: TRBJ2-5
clone size: once
V gene: TRBV11-2
CDR3 DNA: TGTGCCAGCAGCCCCTGGACTAGCGGGGGCCTGCGGGAGGCCCAGTACTTC
CDR3 protein: CASSPWTSGGLREAQYF